The present T cell receptor beta chain was sequenced within a study of blood T cell repertoires in COVID-19 (dated by TCRdb to about 2020). With regard to the full study: Collaborator samples came from the United States, Italy and Spain and covered acute and convalescent phases of COVID-19. The prospective study material was composed of cDNA or gDNA derived from T cells, B-cell-depleted T cells, or PBMCs. Subjects who had been exposed to COVID-19, were actively infected with it, or had recovered from it provided the deeply sampled blood TCRbeta repertoires that made up the dataset. A freely available public database, intended as a resource for researchers studying the immune response to SARS-CoV-2, is where the repertoires were released. The samples were drawn from two sources: the first 160 participants of the ongoing ImmuneRACE study, and 950 to 1,500 subjects contributed by 6 global collaborators. Sample metadata almost always included a de-identified subject ID, COVID-19 status, age in years and sex. HLA class I and class II types, where available, came from metadata supplied by the sample provider rather than from assay-based typing.

Each collaborating institution followed its own protocols to collect whole blood in K2EDTA tubes. For TCRbeta analysis, collaborator samples were shipped as frozen whole blood, as isolated PBMCs, or as DNA extracted from either sample type. Broad study findings and their caveats: The quantity of clinical and demographic metadata differed by source and by participant and was supplied without curation.

As for this clone: The target of this receptor is not known. No base quality information exists; no much larger clone differs at one position.

CDR1 and CDR2, per the germline V gene, are WSHSY and SAAADI. From the cysteine through the phenylalanine, the CDR3 covers 14 amino acids. Just the 42-base CDR3 DNA is kept, in frame starting at base 1. The germline ends are 23 bases apart after V is trimmed by 10 bases and J by 8 bases. TCRbeta CDR3 regions were amplified from genomic DNA using the immunoSEQ Assay, a bias-controlled multiplex PCR. On the study's bioinformatics: The number of nucleated cells in each sample was estimated from the amplification of reference gene primers within the assay. Sequence reads were collapsed and filtered to measure the absolute abundance of every unique TCRbeta CDR3 rearrangement. Productive Simpson clonality was computed per sample as the square root of Simpson's diversity index over productive rearrangements. TCRdb holds this immuneACCESS table with in-frame rearrangements only. Some clones are missing; in checked studies, unresolved V genes explain under half, and the rest has no known cause. V, J and clone size reflect that table, while D and trimming were determined from the DNA. The sample includes under 200,000 clones, with roughly 90% observed a single time. 0.53% of the sample lies in the top ten.

The sample was peripheral blood. The chain employs TRBV10-2 and TRBJ1-2, with the identity of the D gene unclear. The TCR sequence derives from a man aged 45-65 years with acute or convalescent COVID-19. CDR3 region: CANIPGTEARGYTF. In nucleotides, the sequence is TGCGCCAACATTCCGGGAACAGAAGCCCGCGGCTACACCTTC.